These 15 T cell receptor beta chains originate from one sample sequenced in a study of beta chain features in type 1 diabetes. The whole isolated RNA underwent reverse transcription, so sequencing captured expressed TCRB transcripts. The table came from immunoSEQ multiplex PCR; TCRdb's copy has only in-frame clones and leaves some out. Among 240,000 or so clones listed, 14% were seen once. Study observations and caveats: Type 1 diabetes patients had moderately but significantly shorter TCRB CDR3s in all four CD4+ subsets.

Antigen specificity for these receptors is unknown. Sequencing was performed on naive CD4+ T cells from blood. The receptors were sampled from a young man with type 1 diabetes.

This sequence joins TRBV7-2 and TRBJ2-7; D is possibly TRBD2 (8 bases). This CDR3 region has 16 residues. V shed 5 bases and J shed 3 bases, with 20 bases lying between them. Germline V gene lookup returns CDR1 SGHTA and CDR2 FQGNSA. Here the CDR3 reads CASSRRGAGGFYEQYF. For the CDR3, the DNA is TGTGCCAGCAGCCGCAGGGGGGCGGGGGGATTCTACGAGCAGTACTTC.

The rearrangement joins TRBV2 to TRBJ2-7; TRBD2 matches 9 bases. Germline V gene lookup returns CDR1 SNHLY and CDR2 FYNNEI. There are 15 residues in the CDR3. V trimming: 3 bases; J trimming: 2 bases; junction bases outside the gene matches: 5. CDR3 nucleotide sequence: TGTGCCAGCAGTGAGGAAGCGGGAGGCGCCTACGAGCAGTACTTC. Its translation is CASSEEAGGAYEQYF.

This chain uses TRBV9 with TRBJ2-7, with 10 bases lining up with TRBD2. Losses at the gene ends were 4 bases for V and 4 bases for J; bases not matched to a gene: 11. Germline CDR1 and CDR2: SGDLS and YYNGEE. The CDR3 covers 16 residues. The CDR3: CASSRGLAGDGYEQYF. As DNA, the CDR3 is TGTGCCAGCAGCCGTGGTCTAGCGGGAGACGGTTACGAGCAGTACTTC. Filled out from reference TRBV9 and TRBJ2-7, the complete variable domain reads DSGVTQTPKHLITATGQRVTLRCSPRSGDLSVYWYQQSLDQGLQFLIQYYNGEERAKGNILERFSAQQFPDLHSELNLSSLELGDSALYFCASSRGLAGDGYEQYFGPGTRLTVT.

This clone was counted between two and nine times. Here the CDR3 DNA reads TGTGCCAGCAGCGTAGCTCCTTCTAGCACAGATACGCAGTATTTT. Protein product: CASSVAPSSTDTQYF. V gene TRBV9 combines with J gene TRBJ2-3, with D uncertain. This CDR3 contains 15 residues. Germline CDR1 is SGDLS and CDR2 is YYNGEE. V lost 0 bases and J lost 0, with 8 bases in between.

In its sample, this clone was seen a few times. The chain links TRBV20-1 to TRBJ1-5, with D unclear. With 4 bases removed from V and 14 bases from J, the gap between germline ends came to 12 bases. The germline gives CDR1 DFQATT, CDR2 SNEGSKA (reference sequence). This CDR3 is built from 10 residues. The CDR3, as DNA: TGCAGTGCTACCCGGCTGGCGGAGCATTTT. Its translation is CSATRLAEHF.

The chain employs TRBV5-1 and TRBJ2-1; 10 nucleotides agree with TRBD2. This CDR3 is 18 amino acids long. Germline CDR1 SGHRS, CDR2 YFSETQ. The V gene end was trimmed by 0 bases and the J gene end by 3 bases; junction bases not matched to a gene: 9. The CDR3 coding sequence is TGCGCCAGCAGCTTGGATAAGGGACTAGCGATGAACTACAATGAGCAGTTCTTC. Amino acids: CASSLDKGLAMNYNEQFF.

This clone showed up just a few times. The genes are TRBV29-1 and TRBJ2-2; D may be TRBD1 (6 bases). This CDR3 has 16 residues. CDR1 is SQVTM, CDR2 ANQGSEA, per germline. Trimming left V 7 bases short and J 4 bases short, with 22 bases between. CDR3 sequence reads: CSGVRDTGAGTGELFF. The CDR3 region has the DNA TGCAGCGGTGTTCGGGACACGGGTGCGGGCACCGGGGAGCTGTTTTTT.

This clone came up a few times. The chain couples TRBV11-2 to TRBJ2-4; D remains unclear. Germline CDR1 SGHAT, CDR2 FQNNGV. V dropped 1 base and J dropped 1 base, with 5 bases sitting between them. This CDR3 contains 14 residues. CDR3 residues: CASSLAGAKNIQYF. The CDR3 DNA follows: TGTGCCAGCAGCTTAGCCGGGGCCAAAAACATTCAGTACTTC.

This chain joins TRBV6-1 and TRBJ1-1; 7 bases align to TRBD1. The V gene's germline CDR1 is MNHNS and CDR2 SASEGT. There are 14 residues in the CDR3. V shed 5 bases and J 0 bases; nucleotides not matched to a gene: 3. The CDR3 here is CASSKDRMNTEAFF. DNA of the CDR3: TGTGCCAGCAGTAAGGACAGGATGAACACTGAAGCTTTCTTT.

This chain links TRBV11-2 with TRBJ2-1, with 8 bases fitting TRBD2. With V trimmed by 3 bases and J by 5 bases, 9 bases remained unmatched. The CDR3 runs 16 residues. The germline CDR1 and CDR2 sequences are SGHAT and FQNNGV. The CDR3 here is CASSFGAGGLDNEQFF. The DNA of the CDR3 is TGTGCCAGCAGCTTCGGCGCGGGAGGTTTGGACAATGAGCAGTTCTTC.

A remark on this clone: Other DNA sequences in the same sample also yield this CDR3. The chain has TRBV9 and TRBJ2-2; D may be TRBD2 (6 bases). The V gene lost 0 bases and the J gene lost 2 bases, with 8 bases spanning the gap. Germline assignment: CDR1 SGDLS and CDR2 YYNGEE. CDR3 size: 15 residues. CDR3 coding DNA: TGTGCCAGCAGCGTAGGGGGGGTCAACACCGGGGAGCTGTTTTTT. As protein: CASSVGGVNTGELFF.

In its sample, this clone was seen a few times. The CDR3 DNA is TGTGCCAGCAGCGGGGACTTAAGCTATGGCTACACCTTC. The encoded protein is CASSGDLSYGYTF. The chain links TRBV5-6 to TRBJ1-2, with D possibly TRBD1 on 5 matching bases. Germline V gene lookup returns CDR1 SGHDT and CDR2 YYEEEE. This CDR3 comprises 13 residues. V lost 4 bases, J lost 4 bases, and 11 bases lay in between.

This clone was seen a handful of times. This rearrangement joins TRBV5-1 to TRBJ2-5; D is perhaps TRBD1 (6 bases). V was pared by 3 bases and J by 4 bases, with 10 bases between. The CDR3 covers 13 residues. The germline CDR1 and CDR2 sequences are SGHRS and YFSETQ. CDR3 sequence: CASSYGQTETQYF. CDR3 nucleotide sequence: TGCGCCAGCAGCTACGGACAGACAGAGACCCAGTACTTC.

This clone occurred a few times. Other DNA sequences in the sample encode the same CDR3. The chain employs TRBV5-1 and TRBJ2-7; 8 nucleotides align to TRBD1. V shed 2 bases and J 6 bases; nucleotides not matched to a gene: 4. The CDR3 sequence is 13 residues long. The V gene's germline CDR1 is SGHRS and CDR2 YFSETQ. CDR3 residues: CASSFGQGGEQYF. The DNA of the CDR3 is TGCGCCAGCAGCTTCGGACAGGGAGGCGAGCAGTACTTC.

This clone was seen a few times. The genes are TRBV2 and TRBJ2-3, with 8 bases that match TRBD1. With V trimmed by 4 bases and J by 4 bases, 4 bases remained unmatched. The CDR3 is 14 residues long. The germline CDR1 and CDR2 sequences are SNHLY and FYNNEI. CDR3: CASSGTGPSDTQYF. DNA of the CDR3: TGTGCCAGCAGTGGGACAGGGCCTTCAGATACGCAGTATTTT.